This entry lists 8 T cell receptor beta chains sequenced from one sample in a study of T cells in Graves' hyperthyroidism and ophthalmopathy. RNA transcripts yielded amplified TCR beta CDR3 regions. An initial round of RT-PCR targeting the TCR CDR3 relied on the HTBI primer set. TCRdb called the multiplex PCR reads again in MiXCR, with one record for every CDR3 protein. The table has hundreds of thousands of distinct CDR3 sequences, 15% to 18% seen once; the top ten hold approximately 7.5%. The sample consisted of blood. These receptors were collected from a woman aged 18 to 35 with Graves' hyperthyroidism.

In its sample, this clonotype was seen many times. V and J are TRBV2 and TRBJ2-3; 7 nucleotides agree with TRBD2. J was trimmed by 0 bases and V by 7 bases; bases with no gene match: 10. The CDR3 runs 16 residues. Germline values: CDR1 SNHLY, CDR2 FYNNEI. CDR3 nucleotide sequence: TGTGCCAGCAACGGGGGGACGGGGACTAGCACAGATACGCAGTATTTT. It is translated as CASNGGTGTSTDTQYF.

This clonotype occurred many times. The CDR3 spells CASTTTGPKQPQHF. DNA for the CDR3: TGTGCCAGTACCACGACAGGACCGAAGCAGCCCCAGCATTTT. The rearrangement joins TRBV19 to TRBJ1-5; TRBD1 might be the D (6 bases). The CDR3 runs to 14 residues. Deletions cut 7 bases from V and 7 bases from J, with 17 bases between. The germline gives CDR1 LNHDA, CDR2 SQIVND (reference sequence). The full variable domain, completed using reference TRBV19 and TRBJ1-5, is DGGITQSPKYLFRKEGQNVTLSCEQNLNHDAMYWYRQDPGQGLRLIYYSQIVNDFQKGDIAEGYSVSREKKESFPLTVTSAQKNPTAFYLCASTTTGPKQPQHFGDGTRLSIL.

This clonotype has at least ten counts. This chain joins TRBV20-1 and TRBJ2-1; 13 bases align to TRBD2. Losses at the gene ends were 6 bases for V and 10 bases for J; bases not matched to a gene: 21. The CDR3 extends over 18 amino acids. Germline values: CDR1 DFQATT, CDR2 SNEGSKA (reference sequence). The CDR3 loop reads CSAFPGTSGASRSVEQFF. In DNA, the CDR3 is TGCAGTGCCTTCCCCGGGACTAGCGGGGCCTCCCGGAGCGTAGAGCAGTTCTTC.

This clonotype was picked up a small number of times. V usage is TRBV19 and J usage is TRBJ1-2; 7 bases fit TRBD1. Germline V gives CDR1 LNHDA, CDR2 SQIVND (reference sequence). The CDR3 is 12 amino acids. Germline trimming cut 4 bases from V and 9 bases from J; bases unmatched to any gene: 5. Here the CDR3 reads CASSTPTGRYTF. The DNA of the CDR3 is TGTGCCAGTAGTACCCCGACAGGGCGCTACACCTTC.

V and J are TRBV4-2 and TRBJ2-7; D remains ambiguous. The germline gives CDR1 LGHNA, CDR2 YNFKEQ. This CDR3 spans 14 amino acids. V was clipped by 0 bases and J by 3 bases, with 9 bases between them. CDR3 region: CASSQDLRDYEQYF. The CDR3 nucleotides are TGTGCCAGCAGCCAAGACCTTCGAGACTACGAGCAGTACTTC.

A remark on this clonotype: This could be a read error, since a much larger clone is one nucleotide away. This chain uses TRBV28 with TRBJ2-7; no definite D call. The CDR3 sequence is 14 residues long. Germline CDR1 reads MDHEN; CDR2 reads SYDVKM. Trimming left V 6 bases short and J 5 bases short, with 17 bases between. The CDR3 loop reads CASSSGRRRDEQYF. In DNA, the CDR3 is TGTGCCAGCAGCTCGGGCAGGCGAAGGGACGAGCAGTACTTC.

V and J are TRBV7-3 and TRBJ2-3, with D tentatively TRBD2 (6 bases). The CDR3 consists of 14 residues. The germline V gene has CDR1 SGHTA and CDR2 FQGTGA. The germline V and J ends were trimmed by 5 bases and 4 bases, with 13 bases remaining between them. This CDR3 reads CASSPLGEADTQYF. As DNA, the CDR3 is TGTGCCAGCAGCCCCCTTGGGGAGGCAGATACGCAGTATTTT.

This clonotype has just a few counts. Here the CDR3 reads CASSGTSGRAETQYF. CDR3 bases: TGTGCCAGCAGTGGGACTAGCGGGAGGGCAGAGACCCAGTACTTC. The rearrangement uses TRBV9 and TRBJ2-5, with 16 bases lining up with TRBD2. The CDR3 contains 15 residues. The J segment lost 4 bases and the V segment lost 5 bases, leaving 2 bases of the junction unmatched. From germline, CDR1 is SGDLS and CDR2 YYNGEE.